Listed below are T cell receptor beta chains from one sample, sequenced in a study of T cell repertoires in cytomegalovirus infection. A single record per CDR3 protein comes from TCRdb applying MiXCR to the reads. The sample records 830,000 or so distinct CDR3 sequences, about 33% being singletons. No antigen has been identified for these receptors. Here the sequenced sample was cultured CD8+ T cells from PBMCs, taken from culture after CMV antigen stimulation. These receptors were collected from a human donor in good health (CMV status not recorded). Some clones in this sample may be carry-over from other donors' samples. CDR3s include the opening cysteine and the closing phenylalanine or tryptophan. D genes are given only for firm matches. Only some rows state a clone size, as once, few, many or a class for expanded clones.

j_gene,d_gene,v_gene,abundance,CDR3aa,CDR3nt
TRBJ1-2,.,TRBV19,few,CASSPEGISGYTF,TGTGCCAGTAGTCCTGAAGGGATTTCTGGCTACACCTTC
TRBJ2-1,.,TRBV6-1,few,CASSEGGYTFPYNEQFF,TGTGCCAGCAGTGAAGGGGGATACACCTTTCCCTACAATGAGCAGTTCTTC
TRBJ2-7,.,TRBV19,few,CASSIVTGNPAYEQYF,TGTGCCAGTAGTATCGTTACAGGGAATCCTGCCTACGAGCAGTACTTC
TRBJ1-1,.,TRBV23-1,few,CASSQSDFEAFF,TGCGCCAGCAGTCAATCGGACTTTGAAGCTTTCTTT
TRBJ2-3,.,TRBV14,.,CASSLIVGLGTQYF,TGTGCCAGCAGCCTTATTGTAGGGCTCGGAACGCAGTATTTT
TRBJ1-1,.,TRBV5-5,.,CASSLNSVMGAFF,TGTGCCAGCAGCTTAAATTCTGTAATGGGAGCTTTCTTT
TRBJ1-1,.,TRBV6-1,few,CASSEWVRDTEAFF,TGTGCCAGCAGTGAGTGGGTTAGGGACACTGAAGCTTTCTTT
TRBJ2-1,TRBD2,TRBV9,few,CASSAGTNSYNEQFF,TGTGCCAGCAGCGCCGGGACTAACTCCTACAATGAGCAGTTCTTC
TRBJ1-2,.,TRBV27,.,CASSLSESYGYTF,TGTGCCAGCAGTTTATCGGAGAGCTATGGCTACACCTTC
TRBJ1-2,TRBD1,TRBV4-1,few,CASSQEIGRGLDGYTF,TGCGCCAGCAGCCAAGAAATCGGCAGGGGGCTCGATGGCTACACCTTC
TRBJ2-7,.,TRBV7-6,few,CASSLEGQPSSYEQYF,TGTGCCAGCAGCTTAGAAGGACAACCGAGCTCCTACGAGCAGTACTTC
TRBJ1-5,TRBD1,TRBV6-5,once,CASSFRQGGQPQHF,TGTGCCAGCAGTTTTCGACAGGGCGGACAGCCCCAGCATTTT
TRBJ2-1,.,TRBV7-6,.,CASSLIPGTHGGNEQFF,TGTGCCAGCAGCTTAATTCCGGGGACGCACGGGGGCAATGAGCAGTTCTTC
TRBJ2-4,.,TRBV10-3,few,CAISTETGPKNIQYF,TGTGCCATCAGTACTGAAACAGGACCCAAAAACATTCAGTACTTC
TRBJ2-2,.,TRBV6-6,.,CASSYFRGAGELFF,TGTGCCAGCAGTTACTTTCGGGGAGCCGGGGAGCTGTTTTTT
TRBJ2-3,.,TRBV9,.,CASSVVGATDTQYF,TGTGCCAGCAGCGTAGTTGGAGCGACAGATACGCAGTATTTT
TRBJ1-3,.,TRBV28,many,CASSPGTRWTIYF,TGTGCCAGCAGTCCCGGGACCCGGTGGACCATATATTTT
TRBJ2-7,.,TRBV2,.,CASSEYRPSSYEQYF,TGTGCCAGCAGTGAGTACAGACCAAGCTCCTACGAGCAGTACTTC
TRBJ2-1,TRBD2,TRBV6-2/TRBV6-3,.,CANSYGGYGNEQFF,TGTGCCAACAGTTACGGGGGGTACGGCAATGAGCAGTTCTTC
TRBJ1-4,.,TRBV4-1,few,CASSQESGRDEKLFF,TGCGCCAGCAGCCAAGAGTCAGGACGGGATGAAAAACTGTTTTTT
TRBJ1-2,TRBD1,TRBV7-8,.,CASSSFPGQGEYYGYTF,TGTGCCAGCAGCTCATTCCCGGGACAGGGAGAATACTATGGCTACACCTTC
TRBJ1-5,.,TRBV27,.,CASRGIGRDQPQHF,TGTGCCAGCAGGGGGATCGGCAGGGATCAGCCCCAGCATTTT
TRBJ2-6,.,TRBV7-8,few,CAITGPPPASGANVLTF,TGTGCCATCACCGGGCCCCCGCCCGCATCTGGGGCCAACGTCCTGACTTTC
TRBJ2-3,TRBD2,TRBV7-8,many,CASSLPPGSLVAGGSTDTQYF,TGTGCCAGCAGCTTGCCGCCGGGTTCACTGGTCGCGGGGGGTAGCACAGATACGCAGTATTTT
TRBJ2-2,TRBD1,TRBV6-5,few,CASSYLVLDRRFTGELFF,TGTGCCAGCAGTTACCTCGTACTGGACAGGAGATTCACCGGGGAGCTGTTTTTT
TRBJ1-1,.,TRBV2,few,CASSVRVGHTEAFF,TGTGCCAGCAGTGTGAGGGTGGGGCACACTGAAGCTTTCTTT
TRBJ2-5,.,TRBV7-2,many,CASSSRTEETQYF,TGTGCCAGCAGCTCTCGGACTGAAGAGACCCAGTACTTC
TRBJ1-1,.,TRBV4-3,.,CASSTQEGLTEAFF,TGCGCCAGCAGCACCCAAGAGGGTCTAACTGAAGCTTTCTTT
TRBJ1-1,.,TRBV7-8,once,CASSLLDTVYGEAFF,TGTGCCAGCAGCTTGTTAGACACGGTCTACGGTGAAGCTTTCTTT
TRBJ2-3,TRBD2,TRBV6-2/TRBV6-3,few,CASSYLTSGGSDTQYF,TGTGCCAGCAGTTACTTGACTAGCGGGGGGTCAGATACGCAGTATTTT
TRBJ1-3,.,TRBV7-9,.,CASSPKSWNSGNTIYF,TGTGCCAGCAGCCCGAAGTCTTGGAACTCTGGAAACACCATATATTTT
TRBJ2-2,.,TRBV29-1,few,CSVVGGVGELFF,TGCAGCGTTGTCGGTGGGGTAGGGGAGCTGTTTTTT
TRBJ1-3,.,TRBV7-2,many,CASSDTPRLASRSGNTIYF,TGTGCCAGCAGCGACACCCCCCGTTTGGCCTCGCGCTCTGGAAACACCATATATTTT
TRBJ2-3,.,TRBV27,many,CASSWGVSTDTQYF,TGTGCCAGCAGTTGGGGCGTCAGCACAGATACGCAGTATTTT
TRBJ2-2,TRBD2,TRBV19,few,CASSLLAGTNTGELFF,TGTGCCAGTAGTCTTCTAGCGGGGACGAACACCGGGGAGCTGTTTTTT
TRBJ1-1,TRBD1,TRBV6-5,.,CASSWTGDPLNTEAFF,TGTGCCAGCAGTTGGACAGGGGATCCGTTGAACACTGAAGCTTTCTTT
TRBJ1-2,TRBD1,TRBV27,.,CASSLVGQGYVAYGYTF,TGTGCCAGCAGTTTAGTGGGACAGGGGTATGTCGCTTATGGCTACACCTTC
TRBJ1-5,.,TRBV27,few,CASSSVNQPQHF,TGTGCCAGCAGTTCGGTCAATCAGCCCCAGCATTTT
TRBJ2-5,.,TRBV7-2,many,CASSARADPRETQYF,TGTGCCAGCAGCGCTAGAGCGGACCCTAGGGAGACCCAGTACTTC
TRBJ1-1,.,TRBV7-9,few,CASRRQGNTEAFF,TGTGCCAGCAGAAGGCAGGGGAACACTGAAGCTTTCTTT
TRBJ1-5,.,TRBV5-1,.,CASSRRGGEQPQHF,TGCGCCAGCAGCCGGCGGGGGGGTGAGCAGCCCCAGCATTTT
TRBJ2-1,.,TRBV7-8,many,CASSPRTVAYNEQFF,TGTGCCAGCAGCCCTAGAACGGTCGCCTACAATGAGCAGTTCTTC
TRBJ1-4,TRBD1,TRBV6-5,once,CASRLQGRYEKLFF,TGTGCCAGCAGGCTACAGGGGAGGTACGAAAAACTGTTTTTT
TRBJ2-1,TRBD2,TRBV6-5,.,CASSYPGGGDLNEQFF,TGTGCCAGCAGTTACCCTGGCGGGGGGGATTTAAATGAGCAGTTCTTC
TRBJ2-2,TRBD2,TRBV2,.,CAYQGAGANTGELFF,TGTGCCTATCAGGGAGCGGGGGCCAACACCGGGGAGCTGTTTTTT
TRBJ1-1,TRBD1,TRBV28,.,CASTPWQGGTEAFF,TGTGCCAGCACCCCTTGGCAGGGGGGCACTGAAGCTTTCTTT
TRBJ2-1,TRBD2,TRBV7-6,many,CASSPTSEQPLSYNEQFF,TGTGCCAGCAGCCCCACTAGCGAGCAGCCCCTCTCCTACAATGAGCAGTTCTTC
TRBJ2-7,.,TRBV19,few,CASSPSDSDYEQYF,TGTGCCAGTAGTCCCTCGGACTCGGACTACGAGCAGTACTTC
TRBJ2-6,.,TRBV12-3/TRBV12-4,few,CASRDSREPGANVLTF,TGTGCCAGCCGGGACTCCCGAGAACCTGGGGCCAACGTCCTGACTTTC